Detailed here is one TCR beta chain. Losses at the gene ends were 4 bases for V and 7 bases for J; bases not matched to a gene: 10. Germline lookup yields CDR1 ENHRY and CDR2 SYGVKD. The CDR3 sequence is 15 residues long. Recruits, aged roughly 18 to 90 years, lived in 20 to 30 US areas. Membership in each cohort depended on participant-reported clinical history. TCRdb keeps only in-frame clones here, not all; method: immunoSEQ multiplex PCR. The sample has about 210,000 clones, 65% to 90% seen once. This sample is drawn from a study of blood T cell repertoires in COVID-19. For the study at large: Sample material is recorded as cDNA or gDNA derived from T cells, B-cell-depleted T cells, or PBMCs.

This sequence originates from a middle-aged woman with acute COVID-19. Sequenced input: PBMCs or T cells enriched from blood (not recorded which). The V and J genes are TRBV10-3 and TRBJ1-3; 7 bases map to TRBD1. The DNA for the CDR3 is TGTGCCATCAGTGGGGGACAGAGAACAGGGAACACCATATATTTT. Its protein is CAISGGQRTGNTIYF.